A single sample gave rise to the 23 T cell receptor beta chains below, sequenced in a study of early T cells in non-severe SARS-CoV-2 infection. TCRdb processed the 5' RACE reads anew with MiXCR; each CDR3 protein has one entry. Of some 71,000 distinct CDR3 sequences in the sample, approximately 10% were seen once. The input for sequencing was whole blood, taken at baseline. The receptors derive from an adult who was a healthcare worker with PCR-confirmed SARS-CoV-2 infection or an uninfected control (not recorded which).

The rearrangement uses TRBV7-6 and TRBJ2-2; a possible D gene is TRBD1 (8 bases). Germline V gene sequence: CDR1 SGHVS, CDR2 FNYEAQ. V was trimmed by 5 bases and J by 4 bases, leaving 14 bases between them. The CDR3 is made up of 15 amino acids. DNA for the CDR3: TGTGCCAGCAGCCCCACAGGGGGGGTCACCGGGGAGCTGTTTTTT. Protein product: CASSPTGGVTGELFF.

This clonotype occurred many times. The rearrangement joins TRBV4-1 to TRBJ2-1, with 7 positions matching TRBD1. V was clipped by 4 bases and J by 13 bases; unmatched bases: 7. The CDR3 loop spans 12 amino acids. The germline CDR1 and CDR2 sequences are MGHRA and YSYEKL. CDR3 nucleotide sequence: TGCGCCAGCAGCCCGACAGGGAGTCTTCAGTTCTTC. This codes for CASSPTGSLQFF.

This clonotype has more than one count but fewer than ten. The CDR3, as DNA: TGTGCCAGCAGCTTAGTAGCGGGAGTAGAGACCCAGTACTTC. Its protein is CASSLVAGVETQYF. The chain is built from TRBV7-2 and TRBJ2-5, with TRBD2 identical over 9 bases. This CDR3 has 14 residues. Germline CDR1 SGHTA, CDR2 FQGNSA. V lost 1 base to trimming and J lost 4 bases; unmatched junction nucleotides: 1.

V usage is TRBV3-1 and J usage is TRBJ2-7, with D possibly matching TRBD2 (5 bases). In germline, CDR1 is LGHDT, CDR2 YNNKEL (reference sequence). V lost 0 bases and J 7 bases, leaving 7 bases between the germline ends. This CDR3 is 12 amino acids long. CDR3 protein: CASSQESGEQYF. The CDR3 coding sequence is TGTGCCAGCAGCCAAGAATCGGGGGAGCAGTACTTC.

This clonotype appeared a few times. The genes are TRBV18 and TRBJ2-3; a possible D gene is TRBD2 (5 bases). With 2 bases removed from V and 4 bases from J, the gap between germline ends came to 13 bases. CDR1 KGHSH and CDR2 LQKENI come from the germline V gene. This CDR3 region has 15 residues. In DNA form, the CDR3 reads TGTGCCAGCTCACCAGTCAGGTGGACTGCAGATACGCAGTATTTT. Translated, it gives CASSPVRWTADTQYF.

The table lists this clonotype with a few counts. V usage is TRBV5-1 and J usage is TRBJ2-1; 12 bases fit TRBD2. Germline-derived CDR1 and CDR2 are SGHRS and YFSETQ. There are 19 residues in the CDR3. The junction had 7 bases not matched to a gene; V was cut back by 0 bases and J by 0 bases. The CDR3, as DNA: TGCGCCAGCAGCTTGGGACTAGCGGGGGTCACGAGCTCCTACAATGAGCAGTTCTTC. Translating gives CASSLGLAGVTSSYNEQFF.

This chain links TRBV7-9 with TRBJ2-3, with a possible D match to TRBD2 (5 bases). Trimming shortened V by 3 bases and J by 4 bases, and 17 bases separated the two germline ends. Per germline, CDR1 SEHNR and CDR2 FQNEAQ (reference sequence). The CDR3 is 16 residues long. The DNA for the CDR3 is TGTGCCAGCAGCTTGAGGGAGTCGTTTCAGTCAGATACGCAGTATTTT. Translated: CASSLRESFQSDTQYF.

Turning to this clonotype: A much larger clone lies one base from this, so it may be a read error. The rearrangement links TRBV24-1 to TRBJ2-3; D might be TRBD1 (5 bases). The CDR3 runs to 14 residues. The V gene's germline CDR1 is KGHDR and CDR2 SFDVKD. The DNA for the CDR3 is TGTGCCACCAGTGATCTTACAGGAACAGATACGCTGTATTTT. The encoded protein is CATSDLTGTDTLYF.

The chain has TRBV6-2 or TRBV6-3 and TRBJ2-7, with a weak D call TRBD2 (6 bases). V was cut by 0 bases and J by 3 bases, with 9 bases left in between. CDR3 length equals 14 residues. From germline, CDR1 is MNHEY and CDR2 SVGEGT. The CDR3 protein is CASSYSGEVYEQYF. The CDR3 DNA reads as TGTGCCAGCAGTTACTCGGGGGAGGTCTACGAGCAGTACTTC.

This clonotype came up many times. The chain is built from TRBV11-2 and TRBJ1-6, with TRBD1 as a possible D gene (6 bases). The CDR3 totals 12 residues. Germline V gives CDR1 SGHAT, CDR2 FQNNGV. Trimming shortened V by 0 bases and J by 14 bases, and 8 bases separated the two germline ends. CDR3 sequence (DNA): TGTGCCAGCAGCTTAGATCAGGGGTCCCTCCACTTT. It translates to CASSLDQGSLHF.

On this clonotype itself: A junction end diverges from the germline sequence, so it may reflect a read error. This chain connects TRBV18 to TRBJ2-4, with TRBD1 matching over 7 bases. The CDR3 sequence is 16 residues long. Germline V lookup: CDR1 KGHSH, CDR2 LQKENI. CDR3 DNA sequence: TGTGCCAGCTCACCCGGACAGGTATTAGCCAATAACATTCAGTACTTC. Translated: CASSPGQVLANNIQYF.

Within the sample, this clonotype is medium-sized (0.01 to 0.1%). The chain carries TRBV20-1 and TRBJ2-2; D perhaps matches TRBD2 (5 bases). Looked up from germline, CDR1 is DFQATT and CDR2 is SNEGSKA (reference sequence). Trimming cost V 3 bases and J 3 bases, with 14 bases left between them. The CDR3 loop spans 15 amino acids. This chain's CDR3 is CSARVGSGDTGELFF. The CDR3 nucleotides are TGCAGTGCTAGGGTGGGGAGCGGAGACACCGGGGAGCTGTTTTTT.

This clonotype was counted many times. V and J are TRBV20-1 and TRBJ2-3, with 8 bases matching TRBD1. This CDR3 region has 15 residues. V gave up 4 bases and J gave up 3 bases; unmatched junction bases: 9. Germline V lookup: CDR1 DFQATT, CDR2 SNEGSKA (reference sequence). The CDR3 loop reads CSAKRYGQGTDTQYF. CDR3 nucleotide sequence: TGCAGTGCTAAACGCTACGGACAGGGAACAGATACGCAGTATTTT.

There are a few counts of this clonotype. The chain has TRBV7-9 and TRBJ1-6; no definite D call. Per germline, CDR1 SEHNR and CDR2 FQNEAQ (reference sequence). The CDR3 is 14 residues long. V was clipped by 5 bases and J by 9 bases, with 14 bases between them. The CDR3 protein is CASSTNDRTSPLHF. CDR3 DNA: TGTGCCAGCAGCACAAACGATAGGACTTCACCCCTCCACTTT.

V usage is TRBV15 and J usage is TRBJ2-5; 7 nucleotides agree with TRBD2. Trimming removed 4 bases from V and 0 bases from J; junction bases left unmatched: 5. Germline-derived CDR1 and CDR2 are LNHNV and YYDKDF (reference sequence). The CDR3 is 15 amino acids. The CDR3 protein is CATSMLAVYQETQYF. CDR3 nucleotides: TGTGCCACCAGCATGCTAGCGGTGTACCAAGAGACCCAGTACTTC.

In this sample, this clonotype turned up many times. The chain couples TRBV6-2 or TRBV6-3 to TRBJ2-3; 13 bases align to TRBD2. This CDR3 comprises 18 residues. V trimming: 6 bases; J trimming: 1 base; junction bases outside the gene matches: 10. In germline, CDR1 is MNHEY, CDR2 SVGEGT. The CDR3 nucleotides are TGTGCCAGCAGCTACACTAGCGGGAGGGGTCTGGGCACAGATACGCAGTATTTT. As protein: CASSYTSGRGLGTDTQYF.

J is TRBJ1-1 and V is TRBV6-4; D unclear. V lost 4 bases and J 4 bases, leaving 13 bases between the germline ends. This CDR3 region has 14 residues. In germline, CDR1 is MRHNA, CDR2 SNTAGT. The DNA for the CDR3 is TGTGCCAGCAGTGCCTCGACCTCGAGCACTGAAGCTTTCTTT. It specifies CASSASTSSTEAFF.

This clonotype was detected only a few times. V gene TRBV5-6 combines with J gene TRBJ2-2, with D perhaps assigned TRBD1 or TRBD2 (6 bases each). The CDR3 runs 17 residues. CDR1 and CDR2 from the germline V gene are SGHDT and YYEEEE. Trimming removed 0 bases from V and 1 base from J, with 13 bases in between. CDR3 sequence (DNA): TGTGCCAGCAGCTTGGCCGGGGGCCCCAGGAACACCGGGGAGCTGTTTTTT. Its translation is CASSLAGGPRNTGELFF. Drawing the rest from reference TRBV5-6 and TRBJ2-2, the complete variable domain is DAGVTQSPTHLIKTRGQQVTLRCSPKSGHDTVSWYQQALGQGPQFIFQYYEEEERQRGNFPDRFSGHQFPNYSSELNVNALLLGDSALYLCASSLAGGPRNTGELFFGEGSRLTVL.

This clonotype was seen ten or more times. CDR3 in DNA: TGTGCTAGTGGACCGGGACAACCCGGGTACAATCAGCCCCAGCATTTT. Translating it yields CASGPGQPGYNQPQHF. This chain joins TRBV12-5 and TRBJ1-5; D might be TRBD1 (6 bases). The CDR3 has 16 residues. The V gene's germline CDR1 is LGHNT and CDR2 FRNRAP. The ends were cut back, 6 bases at V and 3 bases at J, with 18 bases in the middle.

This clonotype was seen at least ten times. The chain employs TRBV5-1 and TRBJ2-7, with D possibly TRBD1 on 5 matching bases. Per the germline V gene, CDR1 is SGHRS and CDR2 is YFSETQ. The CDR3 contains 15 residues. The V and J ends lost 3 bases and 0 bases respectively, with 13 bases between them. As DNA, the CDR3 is TGCGCCAGCAGCTCCCAGGGCCGACCCTCCTACGAGCAGTACTTC. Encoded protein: CASSSQGRPSYEQYF.

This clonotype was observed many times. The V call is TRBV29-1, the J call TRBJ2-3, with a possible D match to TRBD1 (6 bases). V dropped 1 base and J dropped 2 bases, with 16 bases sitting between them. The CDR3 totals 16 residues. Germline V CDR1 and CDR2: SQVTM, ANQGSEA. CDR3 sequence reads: CSVEAPTGSLTDTQYF. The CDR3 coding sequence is TGCAGCGTTGAAGCCCCAACAGGGTCCCTCACAGATACGCAGTATTTT.

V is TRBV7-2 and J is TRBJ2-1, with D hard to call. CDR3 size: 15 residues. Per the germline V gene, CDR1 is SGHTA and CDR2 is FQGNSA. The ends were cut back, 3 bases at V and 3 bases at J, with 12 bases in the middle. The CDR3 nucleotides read TGTGCCAGCAGCTTTCGGGTAGGCAGCTACAATGAGCAGTTCTTC. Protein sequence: CASSFRVGSYNEQFF.

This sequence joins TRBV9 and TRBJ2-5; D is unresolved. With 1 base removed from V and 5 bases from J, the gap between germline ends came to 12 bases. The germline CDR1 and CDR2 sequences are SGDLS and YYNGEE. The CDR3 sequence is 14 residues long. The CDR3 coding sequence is TGTGCCAGCAGCGTAAGCTGGGGTTCGGAGACCCAGTACTTC. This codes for CASSVSWGSETQYF.